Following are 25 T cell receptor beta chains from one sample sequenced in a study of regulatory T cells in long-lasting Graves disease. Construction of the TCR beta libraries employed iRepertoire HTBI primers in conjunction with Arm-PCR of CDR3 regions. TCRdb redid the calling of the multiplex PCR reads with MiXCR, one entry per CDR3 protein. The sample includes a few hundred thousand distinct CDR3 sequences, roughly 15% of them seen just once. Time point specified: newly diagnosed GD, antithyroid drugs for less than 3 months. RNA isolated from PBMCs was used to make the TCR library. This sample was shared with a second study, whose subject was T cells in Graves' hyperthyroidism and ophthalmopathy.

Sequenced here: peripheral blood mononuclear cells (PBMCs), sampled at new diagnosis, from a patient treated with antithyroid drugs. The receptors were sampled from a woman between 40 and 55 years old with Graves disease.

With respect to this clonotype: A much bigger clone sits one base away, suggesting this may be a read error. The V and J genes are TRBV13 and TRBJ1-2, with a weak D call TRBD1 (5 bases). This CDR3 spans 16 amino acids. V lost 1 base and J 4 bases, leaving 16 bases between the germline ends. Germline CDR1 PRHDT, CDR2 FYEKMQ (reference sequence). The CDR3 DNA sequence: TGTGCCAGCAGCTTAGTAGCGGGACGGGGGGTCTATGGCTACACCTTC. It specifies CASSLVAGRGVYGYTF.

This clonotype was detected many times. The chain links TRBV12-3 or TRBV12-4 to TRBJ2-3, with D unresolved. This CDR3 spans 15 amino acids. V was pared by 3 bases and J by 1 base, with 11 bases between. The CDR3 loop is CASSLSGSGTDTQYF. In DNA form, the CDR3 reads TGTGCCAGCAGTTTGTCCGGGTCGGGCACAGATACGCAGTATTTT.

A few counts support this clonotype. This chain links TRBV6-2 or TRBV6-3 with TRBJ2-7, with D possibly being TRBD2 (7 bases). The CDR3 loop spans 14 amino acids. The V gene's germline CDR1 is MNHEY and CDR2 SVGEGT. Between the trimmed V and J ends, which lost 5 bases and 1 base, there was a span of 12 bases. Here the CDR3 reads CASSQGTTSYEQYF. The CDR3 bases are TGTGCCAGCAGTCAGGGGACTACTTCCTACGAGCAGTACTTC.

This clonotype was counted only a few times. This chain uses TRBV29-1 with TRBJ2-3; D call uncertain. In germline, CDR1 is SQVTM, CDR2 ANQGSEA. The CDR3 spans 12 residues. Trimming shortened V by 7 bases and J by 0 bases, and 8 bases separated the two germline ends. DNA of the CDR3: TGCAGCGCTACAACTAGCACAGATACGCAGTATTTT. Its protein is CSATTSTDTQYF.

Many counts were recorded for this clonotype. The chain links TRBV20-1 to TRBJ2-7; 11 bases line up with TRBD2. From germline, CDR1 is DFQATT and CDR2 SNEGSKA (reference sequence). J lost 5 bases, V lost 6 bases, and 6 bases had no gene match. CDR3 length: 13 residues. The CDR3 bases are TGCAGTGCAACACTGACTAGCGGGAACGAGCAGTACTTC. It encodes CSATLTSGNEQYF.

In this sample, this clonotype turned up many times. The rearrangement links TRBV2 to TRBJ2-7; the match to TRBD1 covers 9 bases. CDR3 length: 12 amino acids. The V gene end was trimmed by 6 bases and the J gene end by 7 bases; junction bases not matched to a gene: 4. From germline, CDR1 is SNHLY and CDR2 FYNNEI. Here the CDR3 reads CASRQGAREQYF. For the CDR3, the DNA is TGTGCCAGCAGACAGGGGGCGAGAGAGCAGTACTTC.

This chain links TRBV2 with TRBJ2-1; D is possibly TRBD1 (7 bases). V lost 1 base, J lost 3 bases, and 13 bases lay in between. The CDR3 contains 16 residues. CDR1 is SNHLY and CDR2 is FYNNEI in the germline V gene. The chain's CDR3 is CASSEGWQGGYNEQFF. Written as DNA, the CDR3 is TGTGCCAGCAGTGAAGGTTGGCAGGGGGGCTACAATGAGCAGTTCTTC. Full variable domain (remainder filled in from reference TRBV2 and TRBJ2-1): EPEVTQTPSHQVTQMGQEVILRCVPISNHLYFYWYRQILGQKVEFLVSFYNNEISEKSEIFDDQFSVERPDGSNFTLKIRSTKLEDSAMYFCASSEGWQGGYNEQFFGPGTRLTVL.

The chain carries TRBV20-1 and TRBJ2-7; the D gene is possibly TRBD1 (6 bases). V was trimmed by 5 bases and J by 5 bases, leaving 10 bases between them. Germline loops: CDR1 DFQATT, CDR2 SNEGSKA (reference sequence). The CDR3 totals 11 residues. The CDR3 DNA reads TGCAGTGCTGAATACAGGGACGAGCAGTACTTC. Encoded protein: CSAEYRDEQYF.

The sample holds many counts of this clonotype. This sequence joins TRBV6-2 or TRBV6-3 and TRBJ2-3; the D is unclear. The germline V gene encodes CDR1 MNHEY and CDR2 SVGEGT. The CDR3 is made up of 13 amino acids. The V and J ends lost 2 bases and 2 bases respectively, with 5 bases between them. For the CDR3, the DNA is TGTGCCAGCAGTTACGACCCCACAGATACGCAGTATTTT. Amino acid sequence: CASSYDPTDTQYF.

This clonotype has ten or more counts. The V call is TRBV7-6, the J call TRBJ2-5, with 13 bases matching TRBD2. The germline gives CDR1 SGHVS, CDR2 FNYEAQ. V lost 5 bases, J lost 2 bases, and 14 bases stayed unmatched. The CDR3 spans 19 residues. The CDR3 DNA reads TGTGCCAGCAGCACCTGGACTAGCGGGAGTCGGCGGCAACAAGAGACCCAGTACTTC. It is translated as CASSTWTSGSRRQQETQYF. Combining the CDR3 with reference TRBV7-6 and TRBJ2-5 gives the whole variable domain GAGVSQSPRYKVTKRGQDVALRCDPISGHVSLYWYRQALGQGPEFLTYFNYEAQQDKSGLPNDRFSAERPEGSISTLTIQRTEQRDSAMYRCASSTWTSGSRRQQETQYFGPGTRLLVL.

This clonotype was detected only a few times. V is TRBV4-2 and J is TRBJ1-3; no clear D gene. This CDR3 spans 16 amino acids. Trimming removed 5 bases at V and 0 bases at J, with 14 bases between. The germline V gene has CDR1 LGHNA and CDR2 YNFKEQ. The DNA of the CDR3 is TGTGCCAGCAGCTTCCAGGCACTAGTCTCTGGAAACACCATATATTTT. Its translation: CASSFQALVSGNTIYF.

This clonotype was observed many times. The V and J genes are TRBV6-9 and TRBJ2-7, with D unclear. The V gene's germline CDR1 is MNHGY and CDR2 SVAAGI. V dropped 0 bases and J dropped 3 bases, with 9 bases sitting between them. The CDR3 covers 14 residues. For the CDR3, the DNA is TGTGCCAGCAGTTATTCCTCCGGAATCTACGAGCAGTACTTC. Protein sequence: CASSYSSGIYEQYF.

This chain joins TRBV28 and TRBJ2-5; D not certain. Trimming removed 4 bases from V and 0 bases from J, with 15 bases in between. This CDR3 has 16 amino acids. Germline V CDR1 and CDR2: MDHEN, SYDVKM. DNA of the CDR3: TGTGCCAGCAGTTCAAGATTATATAGCTACCAAGAGACCCAGTACTTC. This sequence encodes CASSSRLYSYQETQYF.

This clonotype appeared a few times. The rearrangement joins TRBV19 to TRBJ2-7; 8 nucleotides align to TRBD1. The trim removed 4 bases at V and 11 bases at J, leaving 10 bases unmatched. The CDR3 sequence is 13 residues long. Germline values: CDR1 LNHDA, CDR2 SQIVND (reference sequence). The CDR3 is CASSKGQGAIEYF. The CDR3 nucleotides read TGTGCCAGTAGTAAAGGACAGGGCGCCATAGAGTACTTC.

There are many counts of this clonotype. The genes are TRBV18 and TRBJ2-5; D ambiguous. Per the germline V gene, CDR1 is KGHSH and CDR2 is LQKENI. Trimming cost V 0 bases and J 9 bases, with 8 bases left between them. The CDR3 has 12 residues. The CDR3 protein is CASSPPSQPQYF. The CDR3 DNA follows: TGTGCCAGCTCACCACCGAGTCAGCCCCAGTACTTC.

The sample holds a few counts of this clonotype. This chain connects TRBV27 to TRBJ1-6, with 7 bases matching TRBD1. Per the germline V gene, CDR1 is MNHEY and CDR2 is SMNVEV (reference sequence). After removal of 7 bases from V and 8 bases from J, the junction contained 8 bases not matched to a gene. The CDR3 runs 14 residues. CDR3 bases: TGTGCCAGCAAACCCGGGACAGAGGATTCACCCCTCCACTTT. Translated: CASKPGTEDSPLHF.

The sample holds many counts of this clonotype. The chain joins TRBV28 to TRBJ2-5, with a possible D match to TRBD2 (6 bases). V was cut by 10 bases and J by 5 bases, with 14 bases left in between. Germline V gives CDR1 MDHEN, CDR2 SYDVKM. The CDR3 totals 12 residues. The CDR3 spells CATLGEAETQYF. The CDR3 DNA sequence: TGTGCCACCCTGGGGGAGGCGGAGACCCAGTACTTC. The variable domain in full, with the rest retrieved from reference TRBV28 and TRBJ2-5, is DVKVTQSSRYLVKRTGEKVFLECVQDMDHENMFWYRQDPGLGLRLIYFSYDVKMKEKGDIPEGYSVSREKKERFSLILESASTNQTSMYLCATLGEAETQYFGPGTRLLVL.

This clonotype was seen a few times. CDR3 coding DNA: TGTGCCAGCACCGGTAATTCCTACGAGCAGTACTTC. The encoded protein is CASTGNSYEQYF. The chain joins TRBV6-1 to TRBJ2-7; no firm D call. Trimming removed 7 bases at V and 1 base at J, with 8 bases between. The germline CDR1 and CDR2 sequences are MNHNS and SASEGT. This CDR3 has 12 amino acids.

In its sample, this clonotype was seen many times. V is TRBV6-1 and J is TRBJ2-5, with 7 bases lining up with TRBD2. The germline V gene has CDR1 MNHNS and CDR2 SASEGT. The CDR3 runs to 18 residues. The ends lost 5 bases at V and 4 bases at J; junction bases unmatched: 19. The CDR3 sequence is CASSTPSIDSPGGETQYF. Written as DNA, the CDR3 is TGTGCCAGCAGTACGCCCTCAATAGACTCGCCGGGAGGAGAGACCCAGTACTTC.

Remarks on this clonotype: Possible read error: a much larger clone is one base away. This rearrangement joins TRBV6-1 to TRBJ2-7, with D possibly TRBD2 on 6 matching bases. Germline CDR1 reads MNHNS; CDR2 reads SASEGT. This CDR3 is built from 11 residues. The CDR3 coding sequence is TGTGCCAGCACGGCGGACTACGAGCAGTGCTTC. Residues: CASTADYEQCF.

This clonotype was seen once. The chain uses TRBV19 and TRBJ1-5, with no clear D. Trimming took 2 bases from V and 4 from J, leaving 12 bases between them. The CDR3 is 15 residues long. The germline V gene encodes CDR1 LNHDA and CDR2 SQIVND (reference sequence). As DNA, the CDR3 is TGTGCCAGTAGTATATACAGAAGTGAGAATCAGCCCCAGCATTTT. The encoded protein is CASSIYRSENQPQHF. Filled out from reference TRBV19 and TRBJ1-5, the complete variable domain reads DGGITQSPKYLFRKEGQNVTLSCEQNLNHDAMYWYRQDPGQGLRLIYYSQIVNDFQKGDIAEGYSVSREKKESFPLTVTSAQKNPTAFYLCASSIYRSENQPQHFGDGTRLSIL.

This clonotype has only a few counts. CDR3: CSATGLGFETQYF. The DNA of the CDR3 is TGCAGCGCCACGGGACTAGGATTTGAGACCCAGTACTTC. The V and J genes are TRBV29-1 and TRBJ2-5; 8 positions agree with TRBD2. Germline values: CDR1 SQVTM, CDR2 ANQGSEA. The length of the CDR3 is 13 residues. Germline trimming cut 7 bases from V and 5 bases from J; bases unmatched to any gene: 9.

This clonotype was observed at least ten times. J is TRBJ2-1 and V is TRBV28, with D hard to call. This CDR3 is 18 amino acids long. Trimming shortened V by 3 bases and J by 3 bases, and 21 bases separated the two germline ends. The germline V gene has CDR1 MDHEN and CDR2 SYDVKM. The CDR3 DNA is TGTGCCAGCAGTTTGTGGGGATTAAGAAGGGCGAACTACAATGAGCAGTTCTTC. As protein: CASSLWGLRRANYNEQFF.

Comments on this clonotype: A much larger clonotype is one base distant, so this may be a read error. The CDR3 DNA sequence: TGCAGCGTTGAAGTCGCGAGAGGGCCTTTAGATACGCAGTATTTT. It translates to CSVEVARGPLDTQYF. This sequence joins TRBV29-1 and TRBJ2-3; weak D call: TRBD2 (5 bases). This CDR3 is 15 amino acids long. Trimming took off 1 base at V and 5 bases at J, with 16 bases between the two ends. Germline V lookup: CDR1 SQVTM, CDR2 ANQGSEA.

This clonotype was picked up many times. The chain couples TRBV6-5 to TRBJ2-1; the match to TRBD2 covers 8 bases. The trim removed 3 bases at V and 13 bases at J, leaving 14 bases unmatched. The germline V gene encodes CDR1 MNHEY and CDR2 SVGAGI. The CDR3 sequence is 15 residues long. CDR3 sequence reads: CASSYYAGLAGIQFF. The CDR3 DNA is TGTGCCAGCAGTTATTACGCCGGGCTAGCGGGCATACAGTTCTTC.